This T cell receptor beta chain was identified during a study of T cell responses to AZD1222 COVID-19 vaccine. Overall study context: Both about-4-week and about-12-week second-dose recipients were combined.

Whole-study findings and limits: AZD1222 recipients seropositive at baseline numbered only 6 or 7. Donor demographics were predominantly white British with a female majority; clonal diversity may be underestimated.

The CDR3 is made up of 16 amino acids. J was trimmed by 3 bases and V by 5 bases; bases with no gene match: 10. Germline-derived CDR1 and CDR2 are LNHDA and SQIVND (reference sequence). Clones were read by immunoSEQ multiplex PCR, and TCRdb kept only the in-frame ones, dropping some. This table has approximately 110,000 clones, roughly 90% appearing once. Remarks on this clone: Its antigen is not known.

Specimen: peripheral blood, collected on day 0 of AZD1222 vaccination. The chain uses TRBV19 and TRBJ2-1; TRBD2 matches 7 bases. The sequence came from an adult in good health. In nucleotides, the CDR3 is TGTGCCAGTAGTCCCTATAAGGGGAGGGTCTACAATGAGCAGTTCTTC. This codes for CASSPYKGRVYNEQFF.